Here is one T cell receptor (beta chain) with its context. The source of the sample is a study of technical replicates of blood from a handful of donors. Data came from immunoSEQ multiplex PCR; TCRdb stores just in-frame clones and leaves some out. Seen here are about 66,000 clones, approximately 89% observed once, and the top ten hold 4.7%. Looked up from germline, CDR1 is SGHRS and CDR2 is YFSETQ. The V end lost 4 bases, the J end lost 5 bases, and 21 bases lay between the germline ends. The CDR3 has 16 amino acids. This TCR was recovered from a human donor in good health. Some clones in this sample may be carry-over from other donors' samples. J is TRBJ2-5 and V is TRBV5-1, with D possibly being TRBD1 or TRBD2 (6 bases each). Sequenced input: PBMCs. In DNA, the CDR3 is TGCGCCAGCAGCCTGGGGGGCCAGGTCCTCTTCGAGACCCAGTACTTC. Protein sequence: CASSLGGQVLFETQYF.